These 15 T cell receptor beta chains share one sample of origin, sequenced in a study of regulatory T cells in long-lasting Graves disease. Library construction for TCR beta used iRepertoire HTBI primers and Arm-PCR of CDR3 regions. Each CDR3 protein gets one entry after TCRdb re-called the multiplex PCR reads with MiXCR. This table has hundreds of thousands of distinct CDR3 sequences, over 15% appearing once. Sample time point: newly diagnosed GD, antithyroid drugs for less than 3 months. TCR sequences were obtained from RNA taken from PBMCs. The data were also submitted as part of a second study, on T cells in Graves' hyperthyroidism and ophthalmopathy.

The sample was peripheral blood mononuclear cells (PBMCs), taken at new diagnosis, from a patient treated with antithyroid drugs. The receptor set was obtained from a man aged 40-50 years with Graves disease.

Comments on this clonotype: This sequence may be a read error, since a much larger clone differs from it by one base. The chain uses TRBV5-6 and TRBJ1-5; TRBD1 is a possible D gene (6 bases). The germline gives CDR1 SGHDT, CDR2 YYEEEE. The CDR3 consists of 15 residues. V lost 6 bases and J lost 4, with 17 bases in between. The CDR3 is CASNAYRVQNQPQHF. Written as DNA, the CDR3 is TGTGCCAGCAACGCGTACAGGGTACAAAATCAGCCCCAGCATTTT.

This clonotype was seen a few times. The chain has TRBV18 and TRBJ2-1; 9 bases fit TRBD2. Trimming cost V 2 bases and J 8 bases; bases outside gene matches: 7. The CDR3 extends over 15 amino acids. CDR1 is KGHSH, CDR2 LQKENI, per germline. In DNA, the CDR3 is TGTGCCAGCTCACCATGGGCGGGGGGGCCGGATGAGCAGTTCTTC. It specifies CASSPWAGGPDEQFF.

The chain links TRBV28 to TRBJ1-4, with TRBD1 matching 9 bases. Unmatched junction bases numbered 6, after V lost 8 bases and J lost 2 bases. The germline CDR1 and CDR2 sequences are MDHEN and SYDVKM. CDR3 length: 15 residues. CDR3 bases: TGTGCCAGCGGAACAGGGGGCGCTACTAATGAAAAACTGTTTTTT. Translated: CASGTGGATNEKLFF. Drawing the rest from reference TRBV28 and TRBJ1-4, the complete variable domain is DVKVTQSSRYLVKRTGEKVFLECVQDMDHENMFWYRQDPGLGLRLIYFSYDVKMKEKGDIPEGYSVSREKKERFSLILESASTNQTSMYLCASGTGGATNEKLFFGSGTQLSVL.

This clonotype was seen ten or more times. The rearrangement uses TRBV2 and TRBJ2-7, with a weak D call TRBD2 (5 bases). This CDR3 has 13 amino acids. Germline V gives CDR1 SNHLY, CDR2 FYNNEI. The V end was cut by 7 bases, the J end by 2 bases, with 12 bases between. In DNA form, the CDR3 reads TGTGCCAGCAAAAACGGGGTTACCTACGAGCAGTACTTC. Protein product: CASKNGVTYEQYF. The complete variable domain, with remaining parts taken from reference TRBV2 and TRBJ2-7, reads EPEVTQTPSHQVTQMGQEVILRCVPISNHLYFYWYRQILGQKVEFLVSFYNNEISEKSEIFDDQFSVERPDGSNFTLKIRSTKLEDSAMYFCASKNGVTYEQYFGPGTRLTVT.

There are many counts of this clonotype. V gene TRBV11-1 combines with J gene TRBJ2-7; the D gene is possibly TRBD2 (6 bases). Trimming cost V 5 bases and J 6 bases, with 14 bases left between them. In germline, CDR1 is SGHAT, CDR2 FQDESV (reference sequence). This CDR3 has 13 amino acids. The chain's CDR3 is CASSLGTDFEQYF. CDR3 DNA sequence: TGTGCCAGCAGCCTTGGGACTGACTTCGAGCAGTACTTC.

This clonotype was seen ten or more times. The chain couples TRBV3-1 to TRBJ2-2; tentative D call: TRBD1 (6 bases). The CDR3 sequence is 15 residues long. V was trimmed by 5 bases and J by 10 bases, leaving 20 bases between them. Looked up from germline, CDR1 is LGHDT and CDR2 is YNNKEL (reference sequence). This CDR3 is CASSEDSPGGEELFF. CDR3 nucleotides: TGTGCCAGCAGCGAGGACAGTCCTGGCGGTGAGGAGCTGTTTTTT.

The chain combines TRBV3-1 with TRBJ2-6; no definite D call. V was shortened by 1 base and J by 0 bases, with 16 bases between the two germline ends. Germline V gene lookup returns CDR1 LGHDT and CDR2 YNNKEL (reference sequence). The CDR3 runs 19 residues. The CDR3 bases are TGTGCCAGCAGCCAAGGAGGAGTCAGAAGGTACTCTGGGGCCAACGTCCTGACTTTC. This codes for CASSQGGVRRYSGANVLTF.

The chain links TRBV19 to TRBJ1-5; unclear D gene. This CDR3 has 14 residues. V was shortened by 3 bases and J by 7 bases, with 13 bases between the two germline ends. The V gene's germline CDR1 is LNHDA and CDR2 SQIVND (reference sequence). The CDR3 DNA reads as TGTGCCAGTAGTATGGGCGCAGATTACCAGCCCCAGCATTTT. As protein: CASSMGADYQPQHF.

This chain uses TRBV24-1 with TRBJ2-1; 9 nucleotides agree with TRBD2. The CDR3 length is 15 residues. Germline V gene sequence: CDR1 KGHDR, CDR2 SFDVKD. V gave up 1 base and J gave up 7 bases; unmatched junction bases: 4. CDR3 sequence (DNA): TGTGCCACCAGTGATTTTGGCGGGGGGGCAAATGAGCAGTTCTTC. This sequence encodes CATSDFGGGANEQFF.

A remark on this clonotype: With a much larger clone just one base away, this may be a read error. This likely comes from a read error, as the CDR3 has no conserved phenylalanine or tryptophan at its end. This chain uses TRBV2 with TRBJ2-5; D remains unclear. The CDR3 has 15 amino acids. CDR1 and CDR2 from the germline V gene are SNHLY and FYNNEI. Between the trimmed V and J ends, which lost 2 bases and 2 bases, there was a span of 12 bases. The CDR3 nucleotides read TGTGCCAGCAGTGAAATCTTCGGAGATCAAGAGACCCAGTACCTC. Encoded protein: CASSEIFGDQETQYL.

This clonotype was observed at least ten times. The chain recombines TRBV11-2 with TRBJ2-2; no definite D call. V was shortened by 2 bases and J by 1 base, with 5 bases between the two germline ends. Germline V CDR1 and CDR2: SGHAT, FQNNGV. The CDR3 spans 14 residues. The CDR3 bases are TGTGCCAGCAGCTTAAACCGGAACACCGGGGAGCTGTTTTTT. It encodes CASSLNRNTGELFF.

A remark on this clonotype: A much larger clone lies one base from this, so it may be a read error. The CDR3 spells CARSDGLAGFYEQYF. In DNA form, the CDR3 reads TGTGCCCGGAGTGACGGACTAGCGGGGTTCTACGAGCAGTACTTC. The gene calls are TRBV30 and TRBJ2-7; 12 nucleotides line up with TRBD2. The length of the CDR3 is 15 residues. Germline lookup yields CDR1 GTSNPN and CDR2 SVGIG (reference sequence).

This clonotype was counted ten times or more. The chain uses TRBV12-3 or TRBV12-4 and TRBJ2-3; 7 positions match TRBD2. CDR3 size: 16 residues. V shed 5 bases and J 1 base; nucleotides not matched to a gene: 9. CDR3 protein: CASSPGGGERTDTQYF. In DNA form, the CDR3 reads TGTGCCAGCAGTCCTGGGGGGGGAGAACGCACAGATACGCAGTATTTT.

This clonotype was picked up many times. CDR3 residues: CASSLLGGSYEQYF. The DNA of the CDR3 is TGTGCCAGCAGTCTCCTGGGGGGTTCCTACGAGCAGTACTTC. V gene TRBV28 combines with J gene TRBJ2-7; maybe TRBD2 (6 bases). CDR1 is MDHEN and CDR2 is SYDVKM in the germline V gene. This CDR3 is built from 14 residues. The V gene lost 5 bases and the J gene lost 1 base, with 12 bases spanning the gap.

This clonotype was observed many times. The gene calls are TRBV6-4 and TRBJ2-7; D unresolved. Germline V gives CDR1 MRHNA, CDR2 SNTAGT. The CDR3 sequence is 10 residues long. Trimming cost V 8 bases and J 7 bases, with 9 bases left between them. The chain's CDR3 is CASDTEEQYF. CDR3 coding DNA: TGTGCCAGCGACACGGAAGAGCAGTACTTC.